Sequencing of this TCR beta chain was carried out in a study of cytomegalovirus exposure and HLA in healthy donors (dated by TCRdb to 2017 to 2019). Looking at the study overall: In an earlier analysis of 450 to 750 of the donors, 250 to 350 Gb of sequence data and roughly 100 million unique TCR beta sequences from about 190 million T cells were reported. An early release covering over 500 HLA-typed donors comprised about 300 gigabases of sequencing data and 65 million to 100 million unique TCR sequences. The genetic ancestry cluster associated with self-reported Caucasian donors included 65% to 90% of the approximately 430 genotyped donors. The aim of the study was to test whether cataloging public T cell receptors could identify signatures of past pathogen exposure. Using immunosequencing, the study profiled T cell repertoires from roughly 650 subjects and related those repertoires to cytomegalovirus serostatus. In addition to the first cohort of 650 to 750 subjects, a separate validation cohort of approximately 130 different subjects was used. The study combined high-throughput TCR immunosequencing, statistical association of individual TCRs with disease status, and machine learning to predict cytomegalovirus infection status. A later analysis re-analyzed previously published TCR beta repertoires from 666 donors and added high-resolution HLA genotyping to study TCR occurrence patterns. Rather than using new phenotypic data, the later analysis identified candidate immune exposures from TCR beta sequences and from how often those sequences occurred across donors. To decide whether each TCR beta V gene segment behaved as functional or pseudogenic, an earlier analysis of approximately 620 of the donors relied on high-throughput TCR beta sequencing. Donor age, sex, ethnicity and CMV serostatus were compiled alongside the repertoire data. In a later genetic analysis, genome-wide SNP genotypes for 398 of the 666 donors were used, and that subset was treated as a discovery cohort. All discovery cohort repertoires had been generated using a single sequencing platform. Class I and class II HLA loci were covered by the typing at four-digit resolution. The number of typed donors differed by locus: about 629-630 for A, B, C, DRB1 and DQB1; 522 for DQA1; 606 for DPA1; and some 470 for DPB1. Because of strong linkage in the cohort, four to six DR-DQ haplotypes were treated as single units for association and clustering. Across some 400 genotyped donors of the cohort, an average of roughly 200,000 unique TCR beta nucleotide sequences per donor were sequenced, and roughly 20% of those sequences were non-productive. Overall results and qualifications from the work: Linkage disequilibrium might explain the correlated functional status among segregating V segments, but an unknown experimental factor could not be ruled out. In vitro tests confirmed that a few of the cytomegalovirus-associated TCR beta chains recognize cytomegalovirus antigens. In this cohort, only TCR beta chains were sequenced, and detectable features were limited by the absence of alpha or paired-chain data. Most CMV-associated TCR beta chains appeared to be HLA-restricted in a later analysis, and the HLA associations seemed to be driven largely by CMV exposure. Some IMGT-functional V segments, including TRBV6-2 and TRBV6-3, could not be told apart with the 87-base-pair reads, so those segments were excluded. Most TCR sequences were observed very rarely across donors, whereas some public TCRs were present in many individuals. In a later genetic analysis, fewer N-insertions in productive TCRs were reported among donors in an Asian-associated ancestry cluster than the roughly 700-donor mean. The classifier was reported to diagnose cytomegalovirus status with high specificity and sensitivity in both the original cohort and the validation cohort. The study gave a list of about 160 TCR beta chains associated with cytomegalovirus. A further reported finding was that TCR beta sequences accurately predicted the HLA-A and HLA-B alleles for most subjects in the first cohort. The authors suggested that the approach could potentially be generalized to other disease states and immunological phenotypes. An earlier analysis of some 560 of the donors showed that most TCR beta V segments appeared in productive rearrangements either about 90% or about 30% of the time, which broadly matched IMGT annotations. A cluster of highly shared sequence variants was judged likely to be a technical artifact of the sequencing pipeline. HLA typing was unavailable for some donors at each locus, so association tests used only the typed subset. A later analysis found that TCR association rates varied across HLA loci, with DRB1 alleles showing the most associated TCRs and HLA-C alleles the fewest. A later analysis associated about 18,000 TCR beta sequences with specific HLA alleles at a false discovery rate of 0.05. Compared with equally common non-associated chains, HLA-associated TCR beta chains in a later analysis were more clonally expanded and had lower generation probabilities. Assigning TCR associations to individual alleles was difficult when HLA alleles, especially DR and DQ, strongly co-occurred. Roughly uniform sequencing depth across donors was assumed in presence/absence analyses, although this assumption may not hold. V-gene and J-gene trimming of TCR beta chains was associated with a missense DCLRE1C variant in a later genetic analysis, and the association was replicated in an independent cohort. A later analysis reported that several top co-occurrence clusters appeared linked to parvovirus B19, influenza, CMV and Epstein-Barr virus. The earlier analysis of nearly 600 of the donors excluded roughly 17 rarely observed V segments, including chromosome 9 orphons, because counts were too low. CMV serostatus was the only immune exposure information available for the cohort.

With regard to this clone: Its target antigen remains unknown. It has no much larger one-base neighbor in the sample; base qualities were not kept.

CDR1 and CDR2 were assigned from the germline V gene (reference sequence) as LNHNV and YYDKDF. The CDR3 starts with the cysteine, ends with the phenylalanine, and has 14 residues. Just the 42-base CDR3 DNA is kept, in frame starting at base 1. V is clipped by 6 bases and J by 0 bases, and the sequence between their germline boundaries is 9 bases long. The library came from the immunoSEQ multiplex PCR assay. For the multiplex PCR, a mixture combining 60 forward primers for TCR Vbeta segments and 13 reverse primers for TCR Jbeta segments was used. The CDR3 region of rearranged TCR beta genes was amplified from genomic DNA by a multiplex PCR assay. The amplified TCR beta libraries were sequenced on the Illumina HiSeq System as 87-base-pair reads. The paper's processing steps were these. A later analysis counted approximately 84 million unique TCR beta chains across the 670 or so repertoires, and 10 million to 12 million of these chains were shared by at least two donors. A nearest-neighbor algorithm error-corrected the raw reads and collapsed the reads into unique sequences, merging closely related sequences to remove PCR and sequencing errors. To assign V, D and J gene segments, CDR3 sequences were aligned to IMGT reference sequences. For a sequence to be retained, a match of at least six nucleotides to both a V gene segment and a J gene segment was required. Rearrangements were classified as productive when the CDR3 lacked stop codons and remained in frame with V and J, and all other rearrangements were classified as non-productive. CDR3 was defined by IMGT convention, running from the second conserved V-encoded cysteine to the conserved J-encoded phenylalanine. The earlier analysis of about 560 of the donors excluded any sequence lacking an unambiguous match to a single V gene segment. In an earlier analysis of 450 to 700 of the donors, V segments were called functional above 56.7% productive rearrangements and were called segregating when the between-donor standard deviation exceeded 5%. A statistical classification framework was developed to diagnose cytomegalovirus status using the catalog of TCR beta chain sequences. V and J gene assignment, in a later analysis, came from comparing TCR nucleotide sequences with IMGT/GENE-DB human TR gene sequences. A later analysis assigned CDR3 sequences and most-parsimonious VDJ recombination scenarios with the TCRdist pipeline. In a later analysis, each TCR beta chain was defined by its CDR3 amino acid sequence together with its V-gene family, and reads lacking a unique V-gene family were excluded. To address suspected cross-contamination and a sequencing artifact, a later analysis removed 592 highly shared, low-generation-probability nucleotide sequences. A later analysis calculated a clonal expansion index for each public chain from normalized within-repertoire ranks of inferred template counts. In a later analysis, generation probabilities were computed using a VDJ recombination model fitted to out-of-frame rearrangements, and the results were checked against IGoR. In a later analysis, TCR-TCR, TCR-HLA and TCR-CMV co-occurrence was scored with hypergeometric tests, and a repertoire-size bias correction was applied to TCR pairs. A later analysis estimated false discovery rates by permuting HLA or CMV assignments 20 times. In a later analysis, co-occurring TCRs were grouped using DBSCAN, and TCRdist sequence similarity was added for clustering within HLA-allele-positive subsets. Repertoires with fewer than 30,000 or more than 120,000 public chains, plus five repertoires with anomalous nucleotide sharing, were excluded from co-occurrence clustering. As stored in TCRdb, this immuneACCESS dataset retains in-frame rearrangements with V and J assigned. A fraction of the clones does not appear; measured against another copy, unresolved V genes explain less than half of the discrepancy, and the remainder lacks a known reason. V, J and clone size are taken as reported in that table, and D and trimming were inferred from the DNA itself. The sample data list roughly 190,000 clones, and 75% to 85% of these were observed just once. The ten largest clones capture approximately 1.5% of the sample.

The cohort comprised 666 healthy bone marrow donors. At the time of sampling, all cohort members were nominally healthy, though unrecorded immune exposures were likely present. The donor tested CMV seropositive and was one of the 289 seropositive cohort members. A peripheral blood sample was collected from each donor, and TCR beta sequencing was performed on peripheral blood mononuclear cells. The Qiagen DNeasy Blood Extraction Kit was used to extract genomic DNA from the blood cell samples. Sequenced sample: PBMCs. The rearrangement joined TRBV15 to TRBJ1-5, with the D gene uncertain. The sequence derives from a girl aged 10 to 17 in good health and CMV-seropositive. The bases read TGTGCCACCAGAGCGGTCGATAGCAATCAGCCCCAGCATTTT. It translates as CATRAVDSNQPQHF.